Here is one TCR beta chain with its context. The antigen is undetermined. The germline V gene has CDR1 SGHRS and CDR2 YFSETQ. The CDR3 runs 16 residues. The germline V and J ends were trimmed by 1 base and 0 bases, with 14 bases remaining between them. In the original workflow: For the immunoSEQ data, sequences were junction-only without quality scores, so filtering differed. Repertoires were generated with immunoSEQ multiplex PCR, while TCRdb's copy carries only in-frame clones and drops some. The DNA was the basis for D and trimming; V, J and clone size are from that table. Among about 1 million clones listed, about 70% were seen once. The data belong to a study of shared clonotypes between healthy human individuals. Overall study context: Per-donor plates numbered three CD4 naive, three CD4 memory, two CD8 naive and one CD8 memory. Study-level results: Incompleteness in sorted-subset sequencing, despite large depth, was shown by rarefaction. Researchers found naive subsets generally carried larger estimated richness than memory subsets.

Sample: memory CD4+ T cells sorted from blood. Subset here: CD45RA-negative fraction. The J gene is TRBJ2-7, the V gene TRBV5-1, with D perhaps given as TRBD1 or TRBD2 (5 bases each). This TCR was recovered from a man aged 18 to 29 in good health. CDR3 loop: CASSLSPAGSSYEQYF. The DNA of the CDR3 is TGCGCCAGCAGCTTGAGTCCGGCAGGGAGCTCCTACGAGCAGTACTTC.